This paragraph reports one T cell receptor (beta chain). What it recognizes is unknown. Profiled with immunoSEQ multiplex PCR; TCRdb holds only in-frame clones, not every one. The table includes approximately 69,000 clones, roughly 89% detected once. The data were obtained in a study of Tregs in tolerant kidney transplant recipients. Study-wide findings and caveats: Nucleotide sequences could not be compared across some patients' samples due to primer changes.

CDR1 is SGDLS, CDR2 YYNGEE, per germline. Unmatched junction bases numbered 9, after V lost 4 bases and J lost 0 bases. The CDR3 is 18 residues long. Sequencing used CD4+ T cells from blood, obtained before the transplant. The rearrangement links TRBV9 to TRBJ2-3; 12 nucleotides match TRBD2. The receptor comes from a human donor who received a combined kidney and bone marrow transplant. In nucleotides, the CDR3 is TGTGCCAGCAGCTTTGGACTAGCGGGGACGAGTAGCACAGATACGCAGTATTTT. This gives the protein CASSFGLAGTSSTDTQYF. The full variable domain, completed using reference TRBV9 and TRBJ2-3, is DSGVTQTPKHLITATGQRVTLRCSPRSGDLSVYWYQQSLDQGLQFLIQYYNGEERAKGNILERFSAQQFPDLHSELNLSSLELGDSALYFCASSFGLAGTSSTDTQYFGPGTRLTVL.